Listed here are 30 T cell receptor beta chains from one sample, sequenced in a study of T cell changes during pregnancy in multiple sclerosis. Some clones are missing from TCRdb's copy, which holds only in-frame ones; the method was immunoSEQ multiplex PCR. The sample holds some 38,000 clones; roughly 89% are singletons and the top ten take roughly 0.69%. The sample was CD4+ T cells from peripheral blood mononuclear cells, taken in the second trimester of pregnancy. Receptor source: a female donor in good health, enrolled as a control in a pregnancy study.

CDR3 DNA: TGTGCCAGCTCACCACTTACAGGGGGCACTGGAAACACCATATATTTT. Translation: CASSPLTGGTGNTIYF. The genes are TRBV18 and TRBJ1-3, with 9 bases that match TRBD1. The length of the CDR3 is 16 residues. Germline CDR1 reads KGHSH; CDR2 reads LQKENI. V shed 1 base, J shed 2 bases, and the junction held 3 bases outside the gene matches.

The V call is TRBV19, the J call TRBJ1-3; 9 nucleotides match TRBD1. Germline trimming cut 5 bases from V and 0 bases from J; bases unmatched to any gene: 2. Germline V gene sequence: CDR1 LNHDA, CDR2 SQIVND (reference sequence). There are 15 residues in the CDR3. The CDR3 coding sequence is TGTGCCAGTAGTTCGACAGGGGGCTCTGGAAACACCATATATTTT. It yields the protein CASSSTGGSGNTIYF.

This chain joins TRBV4-3 and TRBJ1-1; no firm D call. V lost 1 base, J lost 1 base, and 4 bases lay in between. Germline V gene lookup returns CDR1 LGHNA and CDR2 YSLEER. The CDR3 is made up of 13 amino acids. This chain's CDR3 is CASSQGQNTEAFF. The CDR3 coding sequence is TGCGCCAGCAGCCAAGGGCAGAACACTGAAGCTTTCTTT.

This clone showed up just once. The CDR3 loop reads CATARPGQILYNEQFF. In DNA form, the CDR3 reads TGTGCCACCGCCAGGCCGGGACAGATATTATACAATGAGCAGTTCTTC. The chain is built from TRBV28 and TRBJ2-1; 7 nucleotides agree with TRBD1. The CDR3 consists of 16 residues. V trimming: 10 bases; J trimming: 4 bases; junction bases outside the gene matches: 16. Germline loops: CDR1 MDHEN, CDR2 SYDVKM.

CDR3 DNA sequence: TGTGCCAGCAGCCAAAGCGGGGGGTTTGGCTACACCTTC. Its translation is CASSQSGGFGYTF. The chain carries TRBV7-2 and TRBJ1-2, with a tentative D call TRBD1 (5 bases). V lost 5 bases to trimming and J lost 7 bases, with 14 bases between them. CDR1 SGHTA and CDR2 FQGNSA come from the germline V gene. There are 13 residues in the CDR3.

This chain uses TRBV19 with TRBJ2-3, with unresolved D. CDR1 is LNHDA and CDR2 is SQIVND in the germline V gene (reference sequence). V lost 3 bases to trimming and J lost 3 bases, with 13 bases between them. CDR3 length: 15 residues. CDR3 loop: CASSISLVETDTQYF. The CDR3 DNA is TGTGCCAGTAGTATCTCTCTGGTAGAGACAGATACGCAGTATTTT.

V usage is TRBV10-1 and J usage is TRBJ2-1, with TRBD1 matching over 9 bases. Trimming took 9 bases from V and 2 from J; bases not matched to a gene: 11. This CDR3 has 16 amino acids. Looked up from germline, CDR1 is WNHNN and CDR2 is SYGVQD (reference sequence). This CDR3 reads CASFNVGDRAYNEQFF. In DNA, the CDR3 is TGCGCCAGTTTCAATGTAGGGGACAGGGCCTACAATGAGCAGTTCTTC.

This sequence joins TRBV29-1 and TRBJ1-2; D is unresolved. V lost 7 bases and J 9 bases, leaving 21 bases between the germline ends. The CDR3 runs to 13 residues. Germline V gene sequence: CDR1 SQVTM, CDR2 ANQGSEA. The CDR3 bases are TGCAGCGCCGATTTTCTATCGGGTGTGAGCTACACCTTC. Translating it yields CSADFLSGVSYTF.

This chain connects TRBV11-2 to TRBJ1-2, with a possible D match to TRBD1 (5 bases). The CDR3 consists of 14 residues. Trimming pared 1 base from V and 4 bases from J, leaving 10 bases between. CDR1 is SGHAT, CDR2 FQNNGV, per germline. The CDR3 is CASSLGGTSYGYTF. The CDR3 DNA is TGTGCCAGCAGCTTAGGCGGGACGTCCTATGGCTACACCTTC.

CDR3 DNA: TGTGCCAGCAGCCCGCAGGGAAATCAGCCCCAGCATTTT. It is translated as CASSPQGNQPQHF. The chain links TRBV7-3 to TRBJ1-5; TRBD1 is a possible D gene (5 bases). In germline, CDR1 is SGHTA, CDR2 FQGTGA. CDR3 length: 13 residues. Trimming left V 5 bases short and J 4 bases short, with 9 bases between.

This clone occurred a few times. The gene calls are TRBV6-4 and TRBJ1-2; D not resolved. V was clipped by 8 bases and J by 3 bases, with 25 bases between them. The CDR3 loop spans 17 amino acids. CDR1 is MRHNA, CDR2 SNTAGT, per germline. This CDR3 reads CASPEPGLYLADYGYTF. The CDR3 DNA reads TGTGCCAGCCCCGAGCCCGGACTCTACCTCGCGGACTATGGCTACACCTTC.

The V and J genes are TRBV7-2 and TRBJ2-4; the match to TRBD1 covers 9 bases. Trimming at V came to 6 bases and at J to 6 bases, leaving 6 bases not matched to a gene. Germline CDR1 SGHTA, CDR2 FQGNSA. This CDR3 is built from 14 residues. In DNA, the CDR3 is TGTGCCAGCAGATCGACAGGGGGAGGAAACATTCAGTACTTC. It yields the protein CASRSTGGGNIQYF.

The J gene is TRBJ2-7, the V gene TRBV27; D remains unclear. The CDR3 has 15 residues. Trimming cost V 2 bases and J 2 bases, with 13 bases left between them. Germline CDR1 MNHEY, CDR2 SMNVEV (reference sequence). The CDR3 nucleotides are TGTGCCAGCAGTTTAAGCCTAAGAGGTGCCTACGAGCAGTACTTC. It is translated as CASSLSLRGAYEQYF.

This chain uses TRBV7-3 with TRBJ2-4; TRBD2 aligns across 8 bases. The CDR3 has 13 residues. V shed 4 bases and J 5 bases; nucleotides not matched to a gene: 1. Germline V gives CDR1 SGHTA, CDR2 FQGTGA. CDR3 amino acids: CASSSGGENIQYF. CDR3 sequence (DNA): TGTGCCAGCAGCTCGGGGGGGGAAAACATTCAGTACTTC.

This rearrangement joins TRBV19 to TRBJ2-6; TRBD1 agrees at 7 bases. Germline assignment: CDR1 LNHDA and CDR2 SQIVND (reference sequence). The CDR3 runs 18 residues. The V and J ends lost 3 bases and 0 bases, in that order; junction bases with no gene match: 8. CDR3 residues: CASSIAGQVFSGANVLTF. In DNA, the CDR3 is TGTGCCAGTAGTATCGCTGGACAGGTGTTCTCTGGGGCCAACGTCCTGACTTTC.

The chain couples TRBV7-2 to TRBJ2-5; D unresolved. Trimming took 5 bases from V and 5 from J, leaving 12 bases between them. The length of the CDR3 is 13 residues. The V gene's germline CDR1 is SGHTA and CDR2 FQGNSA. CDR3 nucleotide sequence: TGTGCCAGCAGCCCCAAATCCAGGGAGACCCAGTACTTC. Its translation: CASSPKSRETQYF.

The rearrangement uses TRBV30 and TRBJ1-2, with D uncertain. CDR1 is GTSNPN, CDR2 SVGIG, per germline (reference sequence). There are 10 residues in the CDR3. Trimming removed 2 bases from V and 13 bases from J, with 11 bases in between. The CDR3 nucleotides are TGTGCCTGGAGTCGAGTCTTATCCACCTTC. Amino acid sequence: CAWSRVLSTF.

In this sample, this clone turned up a few times. The genes are TRBV7-6 and TRBJ1-1; unclear D gene. Per germline, CDR1 SGHVS and CDR2 FNYEAQ. The CDR3 loop spans 18 amino acids. Trimming removed 5 bases at V and 1 base at J, with 23 bases between. The CDR3 DNA follows: TGTGCCAGCAGCCCGCAGGCGGGGTCGGTAAACCGGAACACTGAAGCTTTCTTT. Its protein product is CASSPQAGSVNRNTEAFF.

The rearrangement links TRBV18 to TRBJ2-5, with D possibly TRBD2 on 6 matching bases. The CDR3 length is 12 residues. Germline-derived CDR1 and CDR2 are KGHSH and LQKENI. The ends were cut back, 4 bases at V and 5 bases at J, with 8 bases in the middle. CDR3 bases: TGTGCCAGCTCACGCGGGGTCGAGACCCAGTACTTC. Protein product: CASSRGVETQYF.

The chain recombines TRBV28 with TRBJ2-7; a possible D gene is TRBD2 (5 bases). Per the germline V gene, CDR1 is MDHEN and CDR2 is SYDVKM. V lost 8 bases to trimming and J lost 2 bases, with 7 bases between them. The CDR3 is 11 residues long. This chain's CDR3 is CASGLPYEQYF. DNA for the CDR3: TGTGCCAGCGGACTTCCCTACGAGCAGTACTTC. The entire variable domain, with the rest obtained from reference TRBV28 and TRBJ2-7, is as follows: DVKVTQSSRYLVKRTGEKVFLECVQDMDHENMFWYRQDPGLGLRLIYFSYDVKMKEKGDIPEGYSVSREKKERFSLILESASTNQTSMYLCASGLPYEQYFGPGTRLTVT.

This sequence joins TRBV7-3 and TRBJ1-1; D call uncertain. The CDR3 spans 14 residues. The germline V and J ends were trimmed by 3 bases and 0 bases, with 8 bases remaining between them. Germline V gene lookup returns CDR1 SGHTA and CDR2 FQGTGA. CDR3 in DNA: TGTGCCAGCAGCTTCCAAATCATGAACACTGAAGCTTTCTTT. Translating gives CASSFQIMNTEAFF.

The chain joins TRBV7-9 to TRBJ1-3; D is unresolved. CDR1 is SEHNR, CDR2 FQNEAQ, per germline (reference sequence). This CDR3 is built from 17 residues. Trimming took 1 base from V and 3 from J, leaving 16 bases between them. CDR3 coding DNA: TGTGCCAGCAGCTTAGGGTCTTCGAGGGATGGTGGAAACACCATATATTTT. It is translated as CASSLGSSRDGGNTIYF. The whole variable domain, remainder taken from reference TRBV7-9 and TRBJ1-3, is DTGVSQNPRHKITKRGQNVTFRCDPISEHNRLYWYRQTLGQGPEFLTYFQNEAQLEKSRLLSDRFSAERPKGSFSTLEIQRTEQGDSAMYLCASSLGSSRDGGNTIYFGEGSWLTVV.

The rearrangement links TRBV15 to TRBJ1-5, with TRBD1 matching 8 bases. CDR3 length: 18 residues. Germline loops: CDR1 LNHNV, CDR2 YYDKDF (reference sequence). Losses at the gene ends were 2 bases for V and 0 bases for J; bases not matched to a gene: 9. CDR3 in DNA: TGTGCCACCAGCAGATCCACCCAGGGGGCCCATAGCAATCAGCCCCAGCATTTT. Amino acid sequence: CATSRSTQGAHSNQPQHF.

V gene TRBV5-6 combines with J gene TRBJ1-5; D is uncertain. Trimming took off 4 bases at V and 2 bases at J, with 13 bases between the two ends. CDR3 length: 15 residues. Germline-derived CDR1 and CDR2 are SGHDT and YYEEEE. CDR3 bases: TGTGCCAGCAGCCATAAGAGGGCCGGCAATCAGCCCCAGCATTTT. Translating it yields CASSHKRAGNQPQHF.

The chain is built from TRBV11-3 and TRBJ2-2; no reliable D call. Trimming took 3 bases from V and 4 from J, leaving 3 bases between them. CDR3 length equals 12 residues. The V gene's germline CDR1 is SGHNT and CDR2 YENEEA. CDR3 DNA sequence: TGTGCCAGCAGCTTTCGCACCGGGGAGCTGTTTTTT. Residues: CASSFRTGELFF.

This chain joins TRBV12-5 and TRBJ2-1, with 8 bases fitting TRBD2. Looked up from germline, CDR1 is LGHNT and CDR2 is FRNRAP. This CDR3 has 16 amino acids. With 4 bases clipped from V and 3 bases from J, the junction kept 8 bases outside the gene matches. The DNA of the CDR3 is TGTGCTAGTGGTTCCTCGGGGGGGGGTTTCTACAATGAGCAGTTCTTC. Protein sequence: CASGSSGGGFYNEQFF.

The V and J genes are TRBV7-3 and TRBJ2-1; 7 nucleotides agree with TRBD2. J lost 5 bases, V lost 1 base, and 5 bases had no gene match. Germline CDR1 SGHTA, CDR2 FQGTGA. The CDR3 runs to 15 residues. The CDR3 spells CASSLRGGGNNEQFF. CDR3 nucleotides: TGTGCCAGCAGCTTAAGAGGCGGGGGAAACAATGAGCAGTTCTTC. The entire variable domain, with the rest obtained from reference TRBV7-3 and TRBJ2-1, is as follows: GAGVSQTPSNKVTEKGKYVELRCDPISGHTALYWYRQSLGQGPEFLIYFQGTGAADDSGLPNDRFFAVRPEGSVSTLKIQRTERGDSAVYLCASSLRGGGNNEQFFGPGTRLTVL.

Comment on this clone: The germline gene is not matched at one end of the junction; a read error may be the cause. The genes are TRBV7-7 and TRBJ2-1, with a tentative D call TRBD1 (6 bases). Germline V gives CDR1 SSHAT, CDR2 FNYEAQ (reference sequence). The CDR3 has 11 residues. The CDR3 DNA is TGTGCTAGCAGCCAGGGGAATGAGCAGTTCTTC. It specifies CASSQGNEQFF.

The gene calls are TRBV7-9 and TRBJ1-4, with D unresolved. V lost 11 bases to trimming and J lost 0 bases, with 10 bases between them. Germline CDR1 SEHNR, CDR2 FQNEAQ (reference sequence). This CDR3 is 13 amino acids long. The CDR3 sequence: CAWRVATNEKLFF. As DNA, the CDR3 is TGTGCCTGGCGGGTGGCAACTAATGAAAAACTGTTTTTT.

The V gene is TRBV19, the J gene TRBJ1-1, with D perhaps TRBD1 (6 bases). Germline V lookup: CDR1 LNHDA, CDR2 SQIVND (reference sequence). The V and J ends lost 7 bases and 5 bases respectively, with 14 bases between them. The CDR3 is made up of 13 amino acids. The CDR3 spells CASNDRRRTEAFF. CDR3 nucleotides: TGTGCCAGTAACGACAGGAGAAGGACTGAAGCTTTCTTT.